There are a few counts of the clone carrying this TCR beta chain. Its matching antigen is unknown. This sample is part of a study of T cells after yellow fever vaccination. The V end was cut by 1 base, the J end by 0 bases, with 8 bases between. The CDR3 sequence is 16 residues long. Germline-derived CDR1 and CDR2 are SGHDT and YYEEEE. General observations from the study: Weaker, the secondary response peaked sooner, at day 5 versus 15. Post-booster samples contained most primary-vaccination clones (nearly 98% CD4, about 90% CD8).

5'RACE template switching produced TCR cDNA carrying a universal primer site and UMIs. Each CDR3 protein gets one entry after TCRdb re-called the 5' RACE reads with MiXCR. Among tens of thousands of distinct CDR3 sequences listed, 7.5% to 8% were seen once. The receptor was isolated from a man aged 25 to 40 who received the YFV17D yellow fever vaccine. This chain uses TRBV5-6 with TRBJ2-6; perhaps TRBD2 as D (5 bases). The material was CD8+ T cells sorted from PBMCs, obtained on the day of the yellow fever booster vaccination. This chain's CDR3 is CASSLTDYSGANVLTF. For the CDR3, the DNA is TGTGCCAGCAGCTTGACAGACTACTCTGGGGCCAACGTCCTGACTTTC.